The 20 T cell receptor beta chains below all came from one sample that was sequenced in a study of OX40 agonist ivuxolimab in advanced cancers. This table comes from immunoSEQ multiplex PCR, and its TCRdb copy is limited to in-frame clones, with some not included. The sample holds 8,500 to 11,000 clones, 77% seen once. Material: CD4+ or CD8+ T cells sorted from blood, obtained in a trial of the OX40 agonist ivuxolimab. The receptors shown here come from an adult with an advanced solid tumor such as melanoma, head and neck, liver or kidney cancer.

V and J are TRBV27 and TRBJ2-7; 9 bases are a match to TRBD2. The CDR3 contains 14 residues. The germline V gene has CDR1 MNHEY and CDR2 SMNVEV (reference sequence). With 4 bases clipped from V and 4 bases from J, the junction kept 5 bases outside the gene matches. The CDR3 sequence: CASSYQREVYEQYF. Here the CDR3 DNA reads TGTGCCAGCAGTTACCAGCGGGAGGTGTACGAGCAGTACTTC.

This chain joins TRBV7-3 and TRBJ2-3; 11 positions match TRBD2. V trimming: 4 bases; J trimming: 3 bases; junction bases outside the gene matches: 3. The CDR3 consists of 15 residues. CDR1 is SGHTA, CDR2 FQGTGA, per germline. The CDR3 spells CASSYTSGRTDTQYF. DNA for the CDR3: TGTGCCAGCAGCTATACTAGCGGGAGAACAGATACGCAGTATTTT.

A few counts support this clone. This chain connects TRBV7-6 to TRBJ2-2; D uncertain. V dropped 5 bases and J dropped 6 bases, with 7 bases sitting between them. CDR3 size: 12 residues. The germline V gene has CDR1 SGHVS and CDR2 FNYEAQ. The CDR3 region is CASSPDSGELFF. DNA for the CDR3: TGTGCCAGCAGCCCCGATTCCGGGGAGCTGTTTTTT.

The rearrangement joins TRBV5-4 to TRBJ2-1, with D possibly matching TRBD2 (5 bases). Per germline, CDR1 SGHNT and CDR2 YYREEE (reference sequence). Trimming took off 4 bases at V and 6 bases at J, with 11 bases between the two ends. This CDR3 region has 13 residues. Written as DNA, the CDR3 is TGTGCCAGCAGCCCGGGAAATCTCAATGAGCAGTTCTTC. This translates into CASSPGNLNEQFF.

V gene TRBV10-1 combines with J gene TRBJ2-3; tentatively, D is TRBD2 (5 bases). V gave up 6 bases and J gave up 5 bases, with 15 bases separating them. Germline V CDR1 and CDR2: WNHNN, SYGVQD (reference sequence). CDR3 size: 14 residues. CDR3 DNA: TGCGCCAGCAGCCCTCCCGGGATGGGAGATACGCAGTATTTT. Translation gives CASSPPGMGDTQYF.

This clone was seen just once. The chain employs TRBV5-8 and TRBJ2-3; 14 nucleotides agree with TRBD2. Germline V CDR1 and CDR2: SGHTS, YDEGEE. The CDR3 is 16 amino acids. The J segment lost 4 bases and the V segment lost 5 bases, leaving 6 bases of the junction unmatched. The CDR3 is CASRSGLAGVADTQYF. The CDR3 region has the DNA TGTGCCAGCAGATCGGGACTAGCGGGAGTCGCAGATACGCAGTATTTT.

V is TRBV19 and J is TRBJ2-7; TRBD1 matches at 10 bases. This CDR3 has 15 amino acids. Per germline, CDR1 LNHDA and CDR2 SQIVND (reference sequence). The V gene end was trimmed by 3 bases and the J gene end by 5 bases; junction bases not matched to a gene: 7. CDR3: CASSMTGGEGDEQYF. In nucleotides, the CDR3 is TGTGCCAGTAGTATGACAGGGGGCGAAGGAGACGAGCAGTACTTC. Variable domain in full (rest from reference TRBV19 and TRBJ2-7): DGGITQSPKYLFRKEGQNVTLSCEQNLNHDAMYWYRQDPGQGLRLIYYSQIVNDFQKGDIAEGYSVSREKKESFPLTVTSAQKNPTAFYLCASSMTGGEGDEQYFGPGTRLTVT.

CDR3 amino acids: CASSLARWQTTNTGELFF. CDR3 bases: TGTGCCAGCAGCTTGGCTCGGTGGCAGACTACGAACACCGGGGAGCTGTTTTTT. The chain has TRBV5-5 and TRBJ2-2; maybe TRBD2 (5 bases). Germline CDR1 and CDR2: SGHKS and YYEKEE (reference sequence). CDR3 length: 18 amino acids. Trimming left V 0 bases short and J 0 bases short, with 15 bases between.

V gene TRBV5-1 combines with J gene TRBJ2-1; 10 bases fit TRBD2. Germline values: CDR1 SGHRS, CDR2 YFSETQ. The CDR3 sequence is 15 residues long. J gave up 4 bases and V 2 bases, and 3 bases lay outside the gene matches. The CDR3 nucleotides are TGCGCCAGCAGCTTAGGACTAGCGGCTTACAATGAGCAGTTCTTC. Protein product: CASSLGLAAYNEQFF.

V gene TRBV5-5 combines with J gene TRBJ2-7; 7 bases align to TRBD1. CDR1 SGHKS and CDR2 YYEKEE come from the germline V gene (reference sequence). The CDR3 totals 15 residues. V lost 1 base to trimming and J lost 3 bases; unmatched junction nucleotides: 7. The CDR3 spells CASSLITGAIYEQYF. DNA of the CDR3: TGTGCCAGCAGCTTGATCACAGGGGCTATCTACGAGCAGTACTTC.

This sequence joins TRBV6-6 and TRBJ2-3, with D possibly being TRBD1 or TRBD2 (5 bases each). Germline CDR1 MNHNY, CDR2 SVGAGI (reference sequence). The CDR3 runs 14 residues. Trimming removed 7 bases at V and 1 base at J, with 12 bases between. DNA of the CDR3: TGTGCCAGCAAAGGGACCGGGGGCACAGATACGCAGTATTTT. Its protein is CASKGTGGTDTQYF.

The J gene is TRBJ2-7, the V gene TRBV7-2; D may be TRBD2 (7 bases). CDR3 length: 17 residues. Trimming took off 8 bases at V and 4 bases at J, with 27 bases between the two ends. The V gene's germline CDR1 is SGHTA and CDR2 FQGNSA. The CDR3 coding sequence is TGTGCCAGCCGGGGATGGACCGCACAGGGCGGGGGATACGAGCAGTACTTC. Translated, it gives CASRGWTAQGGGYEQYF.

This clone was seen just once. The gene calls are TRBV2 and TRBJ1-4; 7 nucleotides line up with TRBD1. Per germline, CDR1 SNHLY and CDR2 FYNNEI. V shed 8 bases and J 2 bases; nucleotides not matched to a gene: 5. The CDR3 extends over 14 amino acids. The CDR3 sequence: CASLRGETNEKLFF. The CDR3 DNA follows: TGTGCCAGCCTCAGGGGGGAGACTAATGAAAAACTGTTTTTT.

The chain employs TRBV2 and TRBJ2-1; 13 bases are shared with TRBD2. CDR1 is SNHLY and CDR2 is FYNNEI in the germline V gene. The CDR3 is made up of 16 amino acids. V lost 5 bases to trimming and J lost 3 bases; unmatched junction nucleotides: 4. The CDR3, as DNA: TGTGCCAGCAGTTCCGGGACTAGCGGGATCTACAATGAGCAGTTCTTC. It is translated as CASSSGTSGIYNEQFF.

V gene TRBV4-2 combines with J gene TRBJ2-2; possibly TRBD2 for D (5 bases). V lost 0 bases to trimming and J lost 5 bases, with 7 bases between them. Germline values: CDR1 LGHNA, CDR2 YNFKEQ. This CDR3 contains 14 residues. The CDR3 spells CASSQDEGTGELFF. The DNA for the CDR3 is TGTGCCAGCAGCCAAGACGAGGGAACCGGGGAGCTGTTTTTT.

CDR3 nucleotides: TGTGCCAGCAAAGAGGGTGGGGATACGCAGTATTTT. Its translation is CASKEGGDTQYF. The V gene is TRBV28, the J gene TRBJ2-3, with D possibly TRBD2 on 5 matching bases. Per the germline V gene, CDR1 is MDHEN and CDR2 is SYDVKM. The CDR3 runs 12 residues. Trimming took 7 bases from V and 6 from J, leaving 11 bases between them.

This chain connects TRBV5-8 to TRBJ2-5; TRBD1 matches 7 bases. The CDR3 consists of 18 residues. Germline assignment: CDR1 SGHTS and CDR2 YDEGEE. V dropped 4 bases and J dropped 2; count of bases not matched to a gene: 17. CDR3 in amino acids: CASSQDRGSRDRQETQYF. CDR3 coding DNA: TGTGCCAGCAGCCAAGATAGGGGGTCCCGGGACAGACAAGAGACCCAGTACTTC.

The V call is TRBV4-1, the J call TRBJ2-2; 10 nucleotides align to TRBD2. CDR1 and CDR2 from the germline V gene are MGHRA and YSYEKL. Trimming cost V 5 bases and J 5 bases; bases outside gene matches: 8. CDR3 length: 16 amino acids. CDR3 sequence: CASSIRLAGVTGELFF. The CDR3 DNA reads TGCGCCAGCAGCATTAGACTAGCGGGTGTGACCGGGGAGCTGTTTTTT.

In regard to this clone: Different DNA sequences within this sample yield the same CDR3. The J gene is TRBJ2-3, the V gene TRBV4-1, with 7 bases aligning to TRBD2. The length of the CDR3 is 15 residues. Germline CDR1 and CDR2: MGHRA and YSYEKL. V dropped 3 bases and J dropped 6; count of bases not matched to a gene: 9. The CDR3 reads CASSQEGRAADTQYF. In nucleotides, the CDR3 is TGCGCCAGCAGCCAGGAAGGGAGGGCAGCGGATACGCAGTATTTT.

The chain uses TRBV4-1 and TRBJ1-1; tentatively, D is TRBD1 (5 bases). Trimming shortened V by 5 bases and J by 4 bases, and 11 bases separated the two germline ends. The V gene's germline CDR1 is MGHRA and CDR2 YSYEKL. This CDR3 is 13 amino acids long. CDR3 coding DNA: TGCGCCAGCAGCGCCCACGGGGGCACTGAAGCTTTCTTT. This gives the protein CASSAHGGTEAFF.